This entry lists 22 T cell receptor beta chains sequenced from one sample in a study of Ad26.COV2.S vaccination and SARS-CoV-2 variants. The repertoire was sequenced with immunoSEQ multiplex PCR; TCRdb's copy has only in-frame clones and lacks some. The sample consists of 150,000 to 200,000 clones, around 85% of them appearing once. The material was peripheral blood, obtained after recovery from COVID-19. These TCRs come from a human donor who had recovered from COVID-19.

V gene TRBV28 combines with J gene TRBJ1-2; D might be TRBD1 (6 bases). V lost 8 bases and J 4 bases, leaving 8 bases between the germline ends. Germline V gene data show CDR1 as MDHEN and CDR2 as SYDVKM. This CDR3 comprises 11 residues. The CDR3 DNA is TGTGCCAGCCGGACAGTCTATGGCTACACCTTC. Residues: CASRTVYGYTF.

This chain connects TRBV5-1 to TRBJ2-6; D is perhaps TRBD2 (6 bases). Germline loops: CDR1 SGHRS, CDR2 YFSETQ. Trimming shortened V by 0 bases and J by 0 bases, and 13 bases separated the two germline ends. CDR3 length equals 18 residues. CDR3 nucleotide sequence: TGCGCCAGCAGCTTGGGGCTAGCGCCTCACTCTGGGGCCAACGTCCTGACTTTC. Encoded protein: CASSLGLAPHSGANVLTF.

This clone was recorded a few times. The chain is built from TRBV6-1 and TRBJ2-7; D is undetermined. This CDR3 spans 13 amino acids. Deletions cut 3 bases from V and 1 base from J, with 7 bases between. In germline, CDR1 is MNHNS, CDR2 SASEGT. CDR3 in DNA: TGTGCCAGCAGTGAGCGTTCTTCCTACGAGCAGTACTTC. Protein: CASSERSSYEQYF.

V and J are TRBV19 and TRBJ2-1, with 11 bases matching TRBD2. The CDR3 extends over 19 amino acids. Trimming at V came to 0 bases and at J to 4 bases, leaving 11 bases not matched to a gene. The germline CDR1 and CDR2 sequences are LNHDA and SQIVND (reference sequence). CDR3 region: CASSIEVGLADYNYNEQFF. CDR3 nucleotides: TGTGCCAGTAGTATAGAAGTGGGACTAGCGGACTACAATTACAATGAGCAGTTCTTC.

This clone was detected only once. The chain combines TRBV7-9 with TRBJ1-1, with 7 bases aligning to TRBD1. The germline V gene encodes CDR1 SEHNR and CDR2 FQNEAQ (reference sequence). The CDR3 length is 19 residues. V gave up 5 bases and J gave up 4 bases; unmatched junction bases: 22. The CDR3, as DNA: TGTGCCAGCAGCCGCTTTTTAGGACAGGATCTGATGGGTGGCACTGAAGCTTTCTTT. Its translation is CASSRFLGQDLMGGTEAFF.

This sequence joins TRBV5-1 and TRBJ2-5; the match to TRBD2 covers 12 bases. This CDR3 has 15 amino acids. CDR1 and CDR2 (germline): SGHRS, YFSETQ. V dropped 4 bases and J dropped 3; count of bases not matched to a gene: 4. CDR3 in amino acids: CASSQTSGREETQYF. CDR3 nucleotides: TGCGCCAGCAGCCAGACTAGCGGGAGAGAAGAGACCCAGTACTTC.

The rearrangement uses TRBV3-1 (or the pseudogene TRBV3-2) and TRBJ2-1; 7 nucleotides match TRBD2. CDR3 length: 15 residues. Germline CDR1 and CDR2: LGHDT and YNNKEL (reference sequence). The trim removed 6 bases at V and 0 bases at J, leaving 5 bases unmatched. CDR3 sequence reads: CASSRGRSSYNEQFF. CDR3 coding DNA: TGTGCCAGCAGTCGCGGGAGAAGCTCCTACAATGAGCAGTTCTTC.

This chain links TRBV25-1 with TRBJ1-4; D may be TRBD1 (6 bases). The V end was cut by 2 bases, the J end by 10 bases, with 20 bases between. Looked up from germline, CDR1 is MGHDK and CDR2 is SYGVNS. This CDR3 region has 16 residues. This chain's CDR3 is CASSEKGGRTDGKLFF. The CDR3 bases are TGTGCCAGCAGTGAAAAGGGAGGCCGGACAGACGGAAAACTGTTTTTT.

This clone was seen a handful of times. The chain carries TRBV9 and TRBJ1-5; maybe TRBD1 (6 bases). V lost 4 bases to trimming and J lost 1 base, with 12 bases between them. CDR3 length: 15 residues. Germline-derived CDR1 and CDR2 are SGDLS and YYNGEE. The DNA for the CDR3 is TGTGCCAGCAGCCTGGACAGCTTCAGCAATCAGCCCCAGCATTTT. This encodes CASSLDSFSNQPQHF.

This clone was recorded a few times. The chain links TRBV28 to TRBJ1-6; unclear D gene. With 4 bases removed from V and 14 bases from J, the gap between germline ends came to 6 bases. Germline lookup yields CDR1 MDHEN and CDR2 SYDVKM. The CDR3 extends over 10 amino acids. The DNA for the CDR3 is TGTGCCAGCAGTTCCTCGGCCCTCCACTTT. Translating it yields CASSSSALHF.

The genes are TRBV4-2 and TRBJ2-3; 10 positions agree with TRBD2. Germline V gene lookup returns CDR1 LGHNA and CDR2 YNFKEQ. The J segment lost 4 bases and the V segment lost 1 base, leaving 5 bases of the junction unmatched. The CDR3 loop spans 16 amino acids. The CDR3 DNA is TGTGCCAGCAGCCAAGCGAGCGGGGGGGCTTCAGATACGCAGTATTTT. Its translation is CASSQASGGASDTQYF.

This clone was counted only a few times. CDR3 amino acids: CASSHPVGIGDTQYF. CDR3 coding DNA: TGCGCCAGCAGCCACCCCGTCGGGATCGGAGATACGCAGTATTTT. The J gene is TRBJ2-3, the V gene TRBV4-1; TRBD2 is a possible D gene (5 bases). From germline, CDR1 is MGHRA and CDR2 YSYEKL. Trimming shortened V by 3 bases and J by 5 bases, and 15 bases separated the two germline ends. This CDR3 contains 15 residues.

The chain couples TRBV4-1 to TRBJ1-5; the match to TRBD1 covers 8 bases. Trimming at V came to 0 bases and at J to 2 bases, leaving 9 bases not matched to a gene. CDR1 and CDR2 (germline): MGHRA, YSYEKL. This CDR3 contains 18 residues. CDR3 amino acids: CASSQDKDAGQGNQPQHF. CDR3 bases: TGCGCCAGCAGCCAAGATAAAGACGCGGGACAGGGCAATCAGCCCCAGCATTTT.

This chain joins TRBV27 and TRBJ2-3, with TRBD2 as a possible D gene (6 bases). Germline CDR1 reads MNHEY; CDR2 reads SMNVEV (reference sequence). V was pared by 5 bases and J by 2 bases, with 17 bases between. This CDR3 has 16 residues. CDR3 loop: CASSLEGRGFTDTQYF. The CDR3 DNA is TGTGCCAGCAGTCTAGAGGGGCGGGGATTCACAGATACGCAGTATTTT.

The rearrangement links TRBV5-1 to TRBJ2-3, with 8 bases matching TRBD2. The CDR3 sequence is 14 residues long. Trimming at V came to 4 bases and at J to 3 bases, leaving 4 bases not matched to a gene. The germline V gene encodes CDR1 SGHRS and CDR2 YFSETQ. The DNA for the CDR3 is TGCGCCAGCAGCCCGGGACTAGTTACAGATACGCAGTATTTT. Translating gives CASSPGLVTDTQYF. The full variable domain, its missing parts supplied by reference TRBV5-1 and TRBJ2-3, is KAGVTQTPRYLIKTRGQQVTLSCSPISGHRSVSWYQQTPGQGLQFLFEYFSETQRNKGNFPGRFSGRQFSNSRSEMNVSTLELGDSALYLCASSPGLVTDTQYFGPGTRLTVL.

The genes are TRBV7-9 and TRBJ2-1; maybe TRBD2 (5 bases). Germline V gene data show CDR1 as SEHNR and CDR2 as FQNEAQ (reference sequence). The CDR3 is 17 amino acids. V was trimmed by 5 bases and J by 8 bases, leaving 25 bases between them. CDR3 protein: CASSPHPLVPRADEQFF. The CDR3 nucleotides read TGTGCCAGCAGCCCACACCCACTAGTTCCGAGGGCGGATGAGCAGTTCTTC.

The chain has TRBV9 and TRBJ2-5; 8 nucleotides align to TRBD2. Trimming took 0 bases from V and 4 from J; bases not matched to a gene: 5. The CDR3 loop spans 15 amino acids. CDR1 is SGDLS, CDR2 YYNGEE, per germline. CDR3 nucleotide sequence: TGTGCCAGCAGCGTAGCTGGTAGCGGGATAGAGACCCAGTACTTC. Protein sequence: CASSVAGSGIETQYF.

The gene calls are TRBV4-1 and TRBJ2-7; a possible D gene is TRBD2 (5 bases). Trimming left V 4 bases short and J 10 bases short, with 14 bases between. Germline V gene sequence: CDR1 MGHRA, CDR2 YSYEKL. The CDR3 totals 12 residues. CDR3 coding DNA: TGCGCCAGCAGCCTGATAGAGGGAGCTCAGTACTTC. As protein: CASSLIEGAQYF.

The J gene is TRBJ2-3, the V gene TRBV7-2; 9 positions match TRBD2. Trimming took 6 bases from V and 4 from J; bases not matched to a gene: 8. CDR1 and CDR2 (germline): SGHTA, FQGNSA. The CDR3 is 15 residues long. The DNA of the CDR3 is TGTGCCAGCAGTTCCCGACTAGCGGTGGCAGATACGCAGTATTTT. Translated, it gives CASSSRLAVADTQYF.

The chain uses TRBV3-1 (or the pseudogene TRBV3-2) and TRBJ1-1, with 7 bases identical to TRBD1. Germline CDR1 is LGHDT and CDR2 is YNNKEL (reference sequence). This CDR3 is built from 15 residues. Unmatched junction bases numbered 2, after V lost 0 bases and J lost 1 base. For the CDR3, the DNA is TGTGCCAGCAGCCAAGAGGGGACAGCGAACACTGAAGCTTTCTTT. Residues: CASSQEGTANTEAFF.

The CDR3 nucleotides read TGCGCCAGCAGCCAGGGGACGGTTTACGAGCAGTACTTC. Residues: CASSQGTVYEQYF. The genes are TRBV4-1 and TRBJ2-7; D is tentatively TRBD1 or TRBD2 (5 bases each). The germline CDR1 and CDR2 sequences are MGHRA and YSYEKL. The CDR3 sequence is 13 residues long. V lost 3 bases, J lost 4 bases, and 10 bases lay in between.

The genes are TRBV5-5 and TRBJ2-1, with no clear D. The V and J ends lost 0 bases and 8 bases respectively, with 9 bases between them. Germline loops: CDR1 SGHKS, CDR2 YYEKEE (reference sequence). The CDR3 loop spans 13 amino acids. This CDR3 reads CASSLGLFDEQFF. The CDR3 DNA follows: TGTGCCAGCAGCTTGGGGCTGTTCGATGAGCAGTTCTTC.